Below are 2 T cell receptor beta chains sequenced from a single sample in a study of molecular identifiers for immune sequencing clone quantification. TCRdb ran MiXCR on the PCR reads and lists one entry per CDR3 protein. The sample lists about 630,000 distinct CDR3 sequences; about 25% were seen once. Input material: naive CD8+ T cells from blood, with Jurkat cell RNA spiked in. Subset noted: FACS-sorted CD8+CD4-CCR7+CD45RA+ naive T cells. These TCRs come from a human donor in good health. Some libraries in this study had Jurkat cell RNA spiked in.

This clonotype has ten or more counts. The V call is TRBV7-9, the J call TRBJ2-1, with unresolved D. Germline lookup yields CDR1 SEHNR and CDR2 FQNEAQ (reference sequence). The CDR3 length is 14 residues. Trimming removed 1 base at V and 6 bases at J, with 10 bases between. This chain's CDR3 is CASSLGAKGNEQFF. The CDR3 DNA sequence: TGTGCCAGCAGCTTAGGGGCAAAAGGCAATGAGCAGTTCTTC.

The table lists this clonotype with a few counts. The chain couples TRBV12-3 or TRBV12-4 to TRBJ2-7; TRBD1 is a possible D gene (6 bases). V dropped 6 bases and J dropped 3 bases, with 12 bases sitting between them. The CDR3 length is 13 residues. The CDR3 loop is CASRSDRHYEQYF. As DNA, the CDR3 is TGTGCCAGCAGGTCTGACAGGCACTACGAGCAGTACTTC.